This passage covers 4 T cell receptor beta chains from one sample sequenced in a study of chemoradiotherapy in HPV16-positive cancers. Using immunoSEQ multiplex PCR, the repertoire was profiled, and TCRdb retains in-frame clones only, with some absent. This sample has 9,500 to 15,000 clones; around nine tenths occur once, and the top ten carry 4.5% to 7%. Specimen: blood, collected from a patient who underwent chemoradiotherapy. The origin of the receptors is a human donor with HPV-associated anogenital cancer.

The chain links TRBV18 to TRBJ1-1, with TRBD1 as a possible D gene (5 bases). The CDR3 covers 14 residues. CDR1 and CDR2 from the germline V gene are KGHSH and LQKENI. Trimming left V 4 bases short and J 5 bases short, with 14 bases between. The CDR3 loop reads CASSQGKGRTEAFF. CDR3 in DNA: TGTGCCAGCTCACAGGGAAAGGGGAGGACTGAAGCTTTCTTT.

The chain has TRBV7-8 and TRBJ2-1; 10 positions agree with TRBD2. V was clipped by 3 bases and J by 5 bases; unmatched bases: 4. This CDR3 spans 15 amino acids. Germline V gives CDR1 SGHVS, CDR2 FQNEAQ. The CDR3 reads CASSFWTSGNNEQFF. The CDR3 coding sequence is TGTGCCAGCAGCTTTTGGACTAGCGGTAACAATGAGCAGTTCTTC. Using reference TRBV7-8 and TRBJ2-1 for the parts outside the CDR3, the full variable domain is GAGVSQSPRYKVAKRGQDVALRCDPISGHVSLFWYQQALGQGPEFLTYFQNEAQLDKSGLPSDRFFAERPEGSVSTLKIQRTQQEDSAVYLCASSFWTSGNNEQFFGPGTRLTVL.

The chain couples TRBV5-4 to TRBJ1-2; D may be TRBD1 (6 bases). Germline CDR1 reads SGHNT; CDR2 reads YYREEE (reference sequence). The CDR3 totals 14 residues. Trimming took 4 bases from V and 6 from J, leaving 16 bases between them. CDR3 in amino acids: CASSRPPTGHGYTF. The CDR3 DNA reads TGTGCCAGCAGCCGACCCCCCACAGGGCATGGCTACACCTTC.

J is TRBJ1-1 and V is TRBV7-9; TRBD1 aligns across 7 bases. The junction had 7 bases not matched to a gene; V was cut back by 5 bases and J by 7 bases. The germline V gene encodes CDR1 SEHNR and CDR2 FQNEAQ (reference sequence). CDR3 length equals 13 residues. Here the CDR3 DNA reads TGTGCCAGCAGCGACAGGGATCTTGGTGAAGCTTTCTTT. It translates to CASSDRDLGEAFF. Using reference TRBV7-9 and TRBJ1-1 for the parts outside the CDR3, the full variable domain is DTGVSQNPRHKITKRGQNVTFRCDPISEHNRLYWYRQTLGQGPEFLTYFQNEAQLEKSRLLSDRFSAERPKGSFSTLEIQRTEQGDSAMYLCASSDRDLGEAFFGQGTRLTVV.